This TCR beta chain derives from a study of PD-1 blockade in classical Hodgkin lymphoma. The table came from immunoSEQ multiplex PCR; TCRdb's copy has only in-frame clones and leaves some out. The sample includes approximately 26,000 clones, around three quarters seen only once; the top ten take nearly 8%. The CDR3 loop spans 14 amino acids. V was clipped by 6 bases and J by 7 bases; unmatched bases: 7. Germline CDR1 is SNHLY and CDR2 is FYNNEI. Brentuximab vedotin exposure varied among the patients, all of whom had relapsed after autologous stem cell transplantation. The clonotype was recovered from a human donor with classical Hodgkin lymphoma. The sample in question was peripheral blood mononuclear cells (PBMCs), obtained before the second cycle of nivolumab. The chain employs TRBV2 and TRBJ1-4, with TRBD1 identical over 8 bases. CDR3 amino acids: CASSLQGVVEKLFF. In DNA, the CDR3 is TGTGCCAGCAGCCTACAGGGGGTGGTTGAAAAACTGTTTTTT.